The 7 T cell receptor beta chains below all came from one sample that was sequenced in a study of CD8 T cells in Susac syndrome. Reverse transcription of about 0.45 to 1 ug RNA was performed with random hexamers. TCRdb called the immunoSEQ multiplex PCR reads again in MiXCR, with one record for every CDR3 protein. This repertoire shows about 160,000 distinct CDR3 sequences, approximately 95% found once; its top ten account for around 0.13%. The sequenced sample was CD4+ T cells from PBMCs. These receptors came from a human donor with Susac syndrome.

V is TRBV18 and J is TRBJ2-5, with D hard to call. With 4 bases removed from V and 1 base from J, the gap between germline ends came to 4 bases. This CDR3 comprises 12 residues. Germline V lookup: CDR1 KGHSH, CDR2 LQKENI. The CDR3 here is CASSLSQETQYF. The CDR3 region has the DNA TGTGCCAGCTCACTGTCCCAAGAGACCCAGTACTTC.

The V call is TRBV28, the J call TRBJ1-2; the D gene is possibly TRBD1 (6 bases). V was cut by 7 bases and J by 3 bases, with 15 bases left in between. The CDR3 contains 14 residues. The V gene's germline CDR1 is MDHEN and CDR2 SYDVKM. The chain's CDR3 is CASTRTQGDYGYTF. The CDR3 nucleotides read TGTGCCAGCACCCGGACACAGGGAGACTATGGCTACACCTTC.

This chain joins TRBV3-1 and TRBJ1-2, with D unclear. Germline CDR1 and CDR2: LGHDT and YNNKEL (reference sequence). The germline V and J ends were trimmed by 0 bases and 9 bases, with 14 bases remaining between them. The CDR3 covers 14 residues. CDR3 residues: CASSQDLPLKSYTF. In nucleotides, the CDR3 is TGTGCCAGCAGCCAAGATCTACCCCTTAAGAGCTACACCTTC. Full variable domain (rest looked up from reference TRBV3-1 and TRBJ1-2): DTAVSQTPKYLVTQMGNDKSIKCEQNLGHDTMYWYKQDSKKFLKIMFSYNNKELIINETVPNRFSPKSPDKAHLNLHINSLELGDSAVYFCASSQDLPLKSYTFGSGTRLTVV.

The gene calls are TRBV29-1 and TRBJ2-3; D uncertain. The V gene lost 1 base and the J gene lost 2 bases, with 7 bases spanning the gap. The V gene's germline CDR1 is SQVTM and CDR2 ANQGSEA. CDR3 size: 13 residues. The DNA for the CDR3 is TGCAGCGTTGAAGGCCCACACACAGATACGCAGTATTTT. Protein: CSVEGPHTDTQYF.

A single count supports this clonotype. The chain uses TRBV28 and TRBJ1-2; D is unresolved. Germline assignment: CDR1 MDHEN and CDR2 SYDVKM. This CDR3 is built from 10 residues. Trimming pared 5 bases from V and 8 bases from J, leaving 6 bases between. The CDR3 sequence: CASSAGGYTF. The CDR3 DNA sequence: TGTGCCAGCAGTGCCGGGGGCTACACCTTC.

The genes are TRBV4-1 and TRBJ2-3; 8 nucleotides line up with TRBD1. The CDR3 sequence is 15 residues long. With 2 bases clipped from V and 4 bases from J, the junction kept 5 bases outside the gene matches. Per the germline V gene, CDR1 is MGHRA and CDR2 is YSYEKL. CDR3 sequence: CASSQPGQGPDTQYF. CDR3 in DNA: TGCGCCAGCAGCCAACCCGGACAGGGACCAGATACGCAGTATTTT.

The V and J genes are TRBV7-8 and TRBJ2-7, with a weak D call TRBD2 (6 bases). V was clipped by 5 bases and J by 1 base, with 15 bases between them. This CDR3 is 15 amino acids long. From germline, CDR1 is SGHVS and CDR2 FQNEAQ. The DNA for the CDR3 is TGTGCCAGCAGCCCAGGAGGGAGAGGGTCCTACGAGCAGTACTTC. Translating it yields CASSPGGRGSYEQYF.